These 24 T cell receptor beta chains were sequenced from one sample in a study of blood T cell repertoires in COVID-19. The protocol was immunoSEQ multiplex PCR, while the TCRdb copy is restricted to in-frame clones and leaves out a portion. This repertoire shows 130,000 or so clones, 82% found once; its top ten account for 4% to 5%. Sequencing was carried out using peripheral blood. These receptors were taken from a woman aged 70-85 years with acute or convalescent COVID-19.

The chain joins TRBV19 to TRBJ2-7; maybe TRBD1 (6 bases). CDR3 length: 12 residues. Germline values: CDR1 LNHDA, CDR2 SQIVND (reference sequence). Trimming pared 10 bases from V and 3 bases from J, leaving 13 bases between. This chain's CDR3 is CATQDRIYEQYV. CDR3 sequence (DNA): TGTGCCACCCAGGACAGAATCTACGAGCAGTACGTC.

The rearrangement uses TRBV5-1 and TRBJ1-6; 7 positions match TRBD1. CDR1 and CDR2 (germline): SGHRS, YFSETQ. Trimming took 4 bases from V and 7 from J; bases not matched to a gene: 8. The CDR3 spans 15 residues. The CDR3 sequence: CASSTGDSPNSPLHF. DNA of the CDR3: TGCGCCAGCAGCACCGGGGACAGCCCAAATTCACCCCTCCACTTT.

This chain connects TRBV19 to TRBJ2-3; TRBD1 matches at 7 bases. V was pared by 0 bases and J by 5 bases, with 2 bases of the junction left unmatched. This CDR3 is 14 amino acids long. Germline V lookup: CDR1 LNHDA, CDR2 SQIVND (reference sequence). CDR3: CASSIEQGIDTQYF. CDR3 coding DNA: TGTGCCAGTAGTATAGAACAGGGGATAGATACGCAGTATTTT. Complete variable domain (other parts from reference TRBV19 and TRBJ2-3): DGGITQSPKYLFRKEGQNVTLSCEQNLNHDAMYWYRQDPGQGLRLIYYSQIVNDFQKGDIAEGYSVSREKKESFPLTVTSAQKNPTAFYLCASSIEQGIDTQYFGPGTRLTVL.

This clone has only one observation. The chain joins TRBV5-3 to TRBJ2-1, with D perhaps TRBD1 (5 bases). TRBV5-3 is an ORF, with its function uncertain. Trimming took off 2 bases at V and 4 bases at J, with 13 bases between the two ends. The CDR3 spans 15 residues. The CDR3 loop reads CARSFEGDRYNEQFF. The DNA for the CDR3 is TGTGCCAGAAGCTTTGAAGGGGATAGGTACAATGAGCAGTTCTTC.

The V call is TRBV5-1, the J call TRBJ2-3; 13 nucleotides agree with TRBD2. With V trimmed by 0 bases and J by 4 bases, 2 bases remained unmatched. Germline CDR1 and CDR2: SGHRS and YFSETQ. The CDR3 consists of 16 residues. CDR3 DNA sequence: TGCGCCAGCAGCTTGGGGGGGACTAGCGGGGCAGATACGCAGTATTTT. Protein: CASSLGGTSGADTQYF. The complete variable domain, with remaining parts taken from reference TRBV5-1 and TRBJ2-3, reads KAGVTQTPRYLIKTRGQQVTLSCSPISGHRSVSWYQQTPGQGLQFLFEYFSETQRNKGNFPGRFSGRQFSNSRSEMNVSTLELGDSALYLCASSLGGTSGADTQYFGPGTRLTVL.

The J gene is TRBJ1-1, the V gene TRBV7-2; no reliable D call. V lost 3 bases to trimming and J lost 3 bases, with 8 bases between them. CDR1 is SGHTA, CDR2 FQGNSA, per germline. This CDR3 has 13 amino acids. CDR3 in amino acids: CASSFFRDTEAFF. The CDR3 DNA is TGTGCCAGCAGCTTTTTTCGTGACACTGAAGCTTTCTTT.

The chain joins TRBV25-1 to TRBJ2-5; D remains unclear. Germline V gene data show CDR1 as MGHDK and CDR2 as SYGVNS. The CDR3 runs 13 residues. The V gene lost 3 bases and the J gene lost 2 bases, with 7 bases spanning the gap. The CDR3 region has the DNA TGTGCCAGCAGTGACCCTAGGCAAGAGACCCAGTACTTC. Translated: CASSDPRQETQYF.

The chain combines TRBV5-4 with TRBJ2-1; 9 positions agree with TRBD1. This CDR3 is 14 amino acids long. V shed 4 bases, J shed 9 bases, and the junction held 8 bases outside the gene matches. Germline V lookup: CDR1 SGHNT, CDR2 YYREEE (reference sequence). This chain's CDR3 is CASSPRTGDGEQFF. DNA for the CDR3: TGTGCCAGCAGCCCACGGACAGGGGATGGTGAGCAGTTCTTC. Variable domain in full (rest from reference TRBV5-4 and TRBJ2-1): ETGVTQSPTHLIKTRGQQVTLRCSSQSGHNTVSWYQQALGQGPQFIFQYYREEENGRGNFPPRFSGLQFPNYSSELNVNALELDDSALYLCASSPRTGDGEQFFGPGTRLTVL.

CDR3 nucleotide sequence: TGTGCCAGCAGTGAACCACTGGGGGCGGATACGCAGTATTTT. Translation gives CASSEPLGADTQYF. The rearrangement links TRBV6-1 to TRBJ2-3, with a tentative D call TRBD1 (6 bases). The CDR3 is 14 residues long. The V end lost 2 bases, the J end lost 6 bases, and 12 bases lay between the germline ends. Germline V gene data show CDR1 as MNHNS and CDR2 as SASEGT.

V and J are TRBV10-3 and TRBJ2-1, with 12 bases aligning to TRBD1. Germline loops: CDR1 ENHRY, CDR2 SYGVKD. The CDR3 has 15 amino acids. V lost 3 bases, J lost 6 bases, and 3 bases stayed unmatched. The CDR3: CAISDGDRGLNEQFF. The CDR3 DNA sequence: TGTGCCATCAGTGATGGGGACAGGGGGCTCAATGAGCAGTTCTTC.

The chain couples TRBV4-1 to TRBJ2-2, with D possibly being TRBD2 (5 bases). This CDR3 comprises 13 residues. Per germline, CDR1 MGHRA and CDR2 YSYEKL. Trimming removed 3 bases from V and 5 bases from J, with 7 bases in between. The CDR3 region has the DNA TGCGCCAGCAGCCATCCGGGAACCGGGGAGCTGTTTTTT. Translating it yields CASSHPGTGELFF.

The chain uses TRBV12-3 or TRBV12-4 and TRBJ1-1, with 8 positions matching TRBD1. This CDR3 is 13 amino acids long. J gave up 4 bases and V 7 bases, and 5 bases lay outside the gene matches. The CDR3 sequence: CASNRQGSTEAFF. The CDR3 DNA reads as TGTGCCAGCAATCGACAGGGGAGCACTGAAGCTTTCTTT.

The rearrangement uses TRBV6-4 and TRBJ2-2; 9 bases agree with TRBD2. Germline lookup yields CDR1 MRHNA and CDR2 SNTAGT. The junction had 4 bases not matched to a gene; V was cut back by 4 bases and J by 4 bases. This CDR3 spans 15 amino acids. DNA for the CDR3: TGTGCCAGCAGTGTGTCTAGCGGGGTCACCGGGGAGCTGTTTTTT. Translation: CASSVSSGVTGELFF.

This clone has more than one count but fewer than ten. The chain carries TRBV11-3 and TRBJ2-3, with TRBD2 identical over 7 bases. V shed 1 base and J 4 bases; nucleotides not matched to a gene: 2. From germline, CDR1 is SGHNT and CDR2 YENEEA. The CDR3 has 14 amino acids. The CDR3 sequence is CASSLGGGADTQYF. For the CDR3, the DNA is TGTGCCAGCAGCTTAGGGGGGGGTGCAGATACGCAGTATTTT.

The chain employs TRBV5-5 and TRBJ2-7; possible D gene TRBD2, 7 bases. Trimming pared 0 bases from V and 4 bases from J, leaving 14 bases between. In germline, CDR1 is SGHKS, CDR2 YYEKEE (reference sequence). The CDR3 is made up of 15 amino acids. The CDR3 here is CASSLVGGASYEQYV. CDR3 in DNA: TGTGCCAGCAGCTTGGTTGGGGGGGCCTCTTACGAGCAGTACGTC.

The chain couples TRBV19 to TRBJ2-7; D is perhaps TRBD2 (6 bases). CDR3 length equals 15 residues. The V and J ends lost 5 bases and 2 bases respectively, with 16 bases between them. Per germline, CDR1 LNHDA and CDR2 SQIVND (reference sequence). The CDR3 is CASSASGTQTYEQYF. CDR3 DNA sequence: TGTGCCAGTAGTGCCTCCGGGACTCAGACCTACGAGCAGTACTTC.

V and J are TRBV11-2 and TRBJ1-1; 7 bases match TRBD1. The CDR3 is 13 residues long. From germline, CDR1 is SGHAT and CDR2 FQNNGV. The trim removed 3 bases at V and 8 bases at J, leaving 6 bases unmatched. The DNA of the CDR3 is TGTGCCAGCAGCTTGTATTTACAGGGGGAAGCTTTCTTT. As protein: CASSLYLQGEAFF.

This chain uses TRBV11-2 with TRBJ2-2; 7 bases are shared with TRBD2. This CDR3 contains 13 residues. In germline, CDR1 is SGHAT, CDR2 FQNNGV. Trimming took 5 bases from V and 5 from J; bases not matched to a gene: 2. The CDR3 here is CASSPGLTGELFF. In DNA form, the CDR3 reads TGTGCCAGCAGCCCGGGACTAACCGGGGAGCTGTTTTTT.

This rearrangement joins TRBV5-4 to TRBJ2-2; 13 bases line up with TRBD2. The length of the CDR3 is 17 residues. CDR1 is SGHNT and CDR2 is YYREEE in the germline V gene (reference sequence). Germline trimming cut 4 bases from V and 3 bases from J; bases unmatched to any gene: 6. The CDR3 is CASSRLAGGQDTGELFF. The CDR3 DNA reads TGTGCCAGCAGCCGACTAGCGGGGGGCCAAGACACCGGGGAGCTGTTTTTT.

This clone appeared once. The chain combines TRBV19 with TRBJ1-2, with D possibly TRBD1 on 5 matching bases. CDR1 and CDR2 (germline): LNHDA, SQIVND (reference sequence). Trimming left V 7 bases short and J 0 bases short, with 12 bases between. The CDR3 sequence is 14 residues long. The CDR3 protein is CASKIQGSNYGYTF. In DNA form, the CDR3 reads TGTGCCAGTAAGATCCAGGGTTCTAACTATGGCTACACCTTC.

The rearrangement joins TRBV7-2 to TRBJ2-3, with 7 bases lining up with TRBD2. With 5 bases clipped from V and 7 bases from J, the junction kept 15 bases outside the gene matches. Germline V lookup: CDR1 SGHTA, CDR2 FQGNSA. The CDR3 consists of 16 residues. The CDR3 DNA is TGTGCCAGCAGCCCCCAAAGCGGGGACCTCGGAAATACGCAGTATTTT. It specifies CASSPQSGDLGNTQYF.

The chain carries TRBV11-3 and TRBJ2-5; D not certain. The length of the CDR3 is 13 residues. Deletions cut 4 bases from V and 5 bases from J, with 11 bases between. Germline values: CDR1 SGHNT, CDR2 YENEEA. The CDR3 DNA sequence: TGTGCCAGCAGCTCGGAGAGGATGGAGACCCAGTACTTC. It is translated as CASSSERMETQYF.

There are a few counts of this clone. V usage is TRBV30 and J usage is TRBJ1-4, with D perhaps TRBD1 (5 bases). Trimming removed 3 bases from V and 7 bases from J, with 12 bases in between. This CDR3 region has 13 residues. CDR1 and CDR2 from the germline V gene are GTSNPN and SVGIG (reference sequence). The CDR3 DNA reads TGTGCCTGGAGGGGGCAGGTTGGTGAAAAACTGTTTTTT. Its translation is CAWRGQVGEKLFF.

This rearrangement joins TRBV7-2 to TRBJ2-3; 15 bases agree with TRBD2. This CDR3 region has 17 residues. The V gene's germline CDR1 is SGHTA and CDR2 FQGNSA. V lost 5 bases and J lost 6; bases outside the gene matches: 9. CDR3 sequence: CASSHWTSGGAGDTQYF. The CDR3 DNA follows: TGTGCCAGCAGCCACTGGACTAGCGGGGGGGCTGGGGATACGCAGTATTTT.